Shown below are 30 T cell receptor beta chains from a single sample sequenced in a study of OX40 agonist ivuxolimab in advanced cancers. Generated by immunoSEQ multiplex PCR, the TCRdb table keeps only in-frame clones and is missing some. The table records roughly 50,000 clones, 80% to 95% of them present only once. The sample in question was CD4+ or CD8+ T cells sorted from blood, obtained in a trial of the OX40 agonist ivuxolimab. These receptor sequences come from an adult with an advanced solid tumor such as melanoma, head and neck, liver or kidney cancer.

The J gene is TRBJ1-2, the V gene TRBV18; D gene uncertain. Per germline, CDR1 KGHSH and CDR2 LQKENI. V lost 5 bases and J lost 6, with 16 bases in between. This CDR3 comprises 14 residues. CDR3: CASSDPYTYDGYTF. CDR3 sequence (DNA): TGTGCCAGCTCAGATCCTTATACTTACGATGGCTACACCTTC.

V usage is TRBV11-2 and J usage is TRBJ1-2; D ambiguous. CDR1 is SGHAT and CDR2 is FQNNGV in the germline V gene. V lost 1 base to trimming and J lost 5 bases, with 8 bases between them. The CDR3 is 13 amino acids. The CDR3 coding sequence is TGTGCCAGCAGCTTAGCCGGAGGGTATGGCTACACCTTC. It codes for CASSLAGGYGYTF.

Only a few counts were recorded for this clone. This rearrangement joins TRBV7-9 to TRBJ1-4; tentative D call: TRBD1 (6 bases). Trimming removed 0 bases from V and 5 bases from J, with 7 bases in between. This CDR3 spans 14 amino acids. The germline gives CDR1 SEHNR, CDR2 FQNEAQ (reference sequence). CDR3 DNA: TGTGCCAGCAGCTTAGCCCAGGGGAATGAAAAACTGTTTTTT. Encoded protein: CASSLAQGNEKLFF.

The V and J genes are TRBV19 and TRBJ1-5; no firm D call. This CDR3 comprises 15 residues. The germline CDR1 and CDR2 sequences are LNHDA and SQIVND (reference sequence). Trimming removed 3 bases at V and 0 bases at J, with 9 bases between. Here the CDR3 DNA reads TGTGCCAGTAGTATCTACGGATATAGCAATCAGCCCCAGCATTTT. Translated, it gives CASSIYGYSNQPQHF.

The sample holds one count of this clone. V is TRBV19 and J is TRBJ2-1; D is uncertain. The V and J ends lost 5 bases and 9 bases respectively, with 14 bases between them. This CDR3 region has 13 residues. The germline gives CDR1 LNHDA, CDR2 SQIVND (reference sequence). The CDR3 region has the DNA TGTGCCAGTAGTTGGTCTCCCACGGGTGAGCAGTTCTTC. It yields the protein CASSWSPTGEQFF.

This chain connects TRBV13 to TRBJ2-7; D unclear. V was shortened by 0 bases and J by 3 bases, with 6 bases between the two germline ends. The germline V gene has CDR1 PRHDT and CDR2 FYEKMQ (reference sequence). The CDR3 covers 13 residues. DNA for the CDR3: TGTGCCAGCAGCTTAGGCCGAAGCTACGAGCAGTACGTC. This gives the protein CASSLGRSYEQYV.

To note about this clone: Other DNA variants within this sample encode the same CDR3. The rearrangement uses TRBV27 and TRBJ1-6, with D unresolved. V was trimmed by 6 bases and J by 6 bases, leaving 6 bases between them. This CDR3 is built from 12 residues. Germline V gene data show CDR1 as MNHEY and CDR2 as SMNVEV (reference sequence). The CDR3 spells CASRALNSPLHF. The CDR3 DNA reads TGTGCCAGCAGGGCCCTTAATTCACCCCTCCACTTT.

V usage is TRBV27 and J usage is TRBJ1-1, with TRBD1 identical over 9 bases. Germline loops: CDR1 MNHEY, CDR2 SMNVEV (reference sequence). CDR3 size: 13 residues. The ends lost 4 bases at V and 12 bases at J; junction bases unmatched: 9. CDR3 coding DNA: TGTGCCAGCAGTTCAAGGACAGGGGTTTTATCTTTCTTT. Its protein product is CASSSRTGVLSFF.

This clone was counted once. The V and J genes are TRBV7-3 and TRBJ2-5, with D tentatively TRBD2 (5 bases). CDR1 and CDR2 from the germline V gene are SGHTA and FQGTGA. The CDR3 consists of 15 residues. V lost 0 bases to trimming and J lost 1 base, with 9 bases between them. CDR3 loop: CASSLTDGIQETQYF. For the CDR3, the DNA is TGTGCCAGCAGCTTAACTGACGGGATCCAAGAGACCCAGTACTTC.

The J gene is TRBJ1-3, the V gene TRBV5-6; D ambiguous. The CDR3 sequence is 14 residues long. With 0 bases removed from V and 2 bases from J, the gap between germline ends came to 6 bases. Germline V gene sequence: CDR1 SGHDT, CDR2 YYEEEE. This CDR3 is CASSLGRAGNTIYF. CDR3 bases: TGTGCCAGCAGCTTGGGCCGGGCTGGAAACACCATATATTTT.

This chain uses TRBV19 with TRBJ2-5; the match to TRBD1 covers 10 bases. The CDR3 length is 17 residues. After removal of 6 bases from V and 5 bases from J, the junction contained 15 bases not matched to a gene. CDR1 and CDR2 (germline): LNHDA, SQIVND (reference sequence). As DNA, the CDR3 is TGTGCCAGTAGCATCGCTTCCGGGACAGGGGTCGGGGAGACCCAGTACTTC. Translating it yields CASSIASGTGVGETQYF.

V and J are TRBV9 and TRBJ2-2; TRBD2 is a possible D gene (5 bases). The CDR3 extends over 15 amino acids. V was trimmed by 0 bases and J by 6 bases, leaving 12 bases between them. Germline loops: CDR1 SGDLS, CDR2 YYNGEE. CDR3 DNA: TGTGCCAGCAGCGTAGCTTCGACCGGGGCCGGGGAGCTGTTTTTT. It codes for CASSVASTGAGELFF.

The chain couples TRBV2 to TRBJ1-1; D is unclear. In germline, CDR1 is SNHLY, CDR2 FYNNEI. The V end was cut by 8 bases, the J end by 11 bases, with 18 bases between. The CDR3 is 12 amino acids. The CDR3 DNA follows: TGTGCCAGCGATGACGGCGGGCTAGGGGCTTTCTTT. Protein sequence: CASDDGGLGAFF.

The chain has TRBV11-2 and TRBJ1-1, with D uncertain. Germline CDR1 and CDR2: SGHAT and FQNNGV. The CDR3 has 13 amino acids. The ends were cut back, 5 bases at V and 6 bases at J, with 13 bases in the middle. This chain's CDR3 is CASSDMGLPEAFF. CDR3 DNA: TGTGCCAGCAGCGACATGGGATTGCCTGAAGCTTTCTTT.

The chain uses TRBV5-1 and TRBJ2-7; a weak D match, TRBD2 (6 bases). This CDR3 contains 13 residues. The V end lost 0 bases, the J end lost 6 bases, and 10 bases lay between the germline ends. CDR1 and CDR2 (germline): SGHRS, YFSETQ. CDR3 amino acids: CASSLVGGSEQYV. Here the CDR3 DNA reads TGCGCCAGCAGCTTGGTCGGGGGTTCCGAGCAGTACGTC.

This chain's CDR3 is CANSRNRAGTDTQYF. The CDR3 DNA reads TGTGCCAACTCTAGGAACAGGGCGGGCACAGATACGCAGTATTTT. The genes are TRBV2 and TRBJ2-3, with D perhaps TRBD1 (6 bases). Trimming took off 10 bases at V and 1 base at J, with 18 bases between the two ends. The CDR3 consists of 15 residues. Germline V CDR1 and CDR2: SNHLY, FYNNEI.

The J gene is TRBJ2-3, the V gene TRBV6-5; D might be TRBD2 (6 bases). The V end was cut by 8 bases, the J end by 7 bases, with 19 bases between. Germline V CDR1 and CDR2: MNHEY, SVGAGI. The CDR3 covers 14 residues. The chain's CDR3 is CASGPGTGGYTQYF. CDR3 sequence (DNA): TGTGCCAGCGGTCCCGGGACTGGTGGGTATACGCAGTATTTT.

The chain is built from TRBV5-5 and TRBJ2-1; the D gene is possibly TRBD2 (5 bases). The germline V and J ends were trimmed by 0 bases and 9 bases, with 10 bases remaining between them. In germline, CDR1 is SGHKS, CDR2 YYEKEE (reference sequence). This CDR3 contains 13 residues. Here the CDR3 DNA reads TGTGCCAGCAGCTTGGTACGGGGAAGTGAGCAGTTCTTC. It specifies CASSLVRGSEQFF.

The CDR3 here is CASSLALGGGSYEQYF. CDR3 bases: TGTGCCAGCAGCTTAGCGCTGGGCGGGGGGTCCTACGAGCAGTACTTC. The rearrangement links TRBV7-8 to TRBJ2-7, with 8 nucleotides matching TRBD2. The germline V gene has CDR1 SGHVS and CDR2 FQNEAQ. This CDR3 has 16 amino acids. Trimming took 0 bases from V and 1 from J; bases not matched to a gene: 5.

The rearrangement joins TRBV6-5 to TRBJ1-1, with D possibly matching TRBD1 (6 bases). Trimming took off 2 bases at V and 5 bases at J, with 9 bases between the two ends. Germline V gene sequence: CDR1 MNHEY, CDR2 SVGAGI. CDR3 size: 13 residues. As DNA, the CDR3 is TGTGCCAGCAGTTACCAGGGGATAACTGAAGCTTTCTTT. Amino acids: CASSYQGITEAFF.

This chain connects TRBV6-6 to TRBJ2-7; D is undetermined. CDR1 MNHNY and CDR2 SVGAGI come from the germline V gene (reference sequence). With 2 bases removed from V and 2 bases from J, the gap between germline ends came to 13 bases. The CDR3 spans 15 residues. In DNA form, the CDR3 reads TGTGCCAGCAGTTACCCGGCGTTAAGTCCCTACGAGCAGTACGTC. This encodes CASSYPALSPYEQYV.

The chain has TRBV13 and TRBJ2-7; D gene unclear. Germline V lookup: CDR1 PRHDT, CDR2 FYEKMQ (reference sequence). The CDR3 covers 12 residues. Trimming took off 2 bases at V and 2 bases at J, with 4 bases between the two ends. The CDR3 coding sequence is TGTGCCAGCAGCTTAAGTCCCTACGAGCAGTACTTC. Its translation: CASSLSPYEQYF.

The chain combines TRBV15 with TRBJ2-5, with D possibly being TRBD2 (5 bases). The CDR3 contains 17 residues. V lost 1 base and J lost 5, with 20 bases in between. Germline V gene lookup returns CDR1 LNHNV and CDR2 YYDKDF (reference sequence). The CDR3 sequence is CATSRAEREQRRETQYF. DNA of the CDR3: TGTGCCACCAGCAGAGCAGAGAGGGAACAGAGGCGGGAGACCCAGTACTTC.

The J gene is TRBJ2-3, the V gene TRBV5-1; 8 positions agree with TRBD2. Germline CDR1 is SGHRS and CDR2 is YFSETQ. The CDR3 consists of 19 residues. Trimming cost V 1 base and J 0 bases; bases outside gene matches: 13. This CDR3 is CASSLSRGGLKTSTDTQYF. The CDR3 coding sequence is TGCGCCAGCAGCTTGTCTCGCGGGGGGCTAAAGACTAGCACAGATACGCAGTATTTT.

The gene calls are TRBV4-2 and TRBJ2-7; TRBD2 agrees at 9 bases. The CDR3 runs to 16 residues. V was clipped by 1 base and J by 2 bases; unmatched bases: 6. The germline V gene encodes CDR1 LGHNA and CDR2 YNFKEQ. CDR3 amino acids: CASSQGLGGGAYEQYV. The CDR3 coding sequence is TGTGCCAGCAGCCAAGGGCTGGGCGGGGGGGCCTACGAGCAGTACGTC.

The V gene is TRBV20-1, the J gene TRBJ2-7; D is tentatively TRBD1 or TRBD2 (6 bases each). The CDR3 is 10 residues long. The V end lost 6 bases, the J end lost 6 bases, and 9 bases lay between the germline ends. Germline V lookup: CDR1 DFQATT, CDR2 SNEGSKA (reference sequence). CDR3 in DNA: TGCAGTGCGGGGGGCCGCGAGCAGTACTTC. It is translated as CSAGGREQYF.

This chain connects TRBV11-2 to TRBJ2-1, with unresolved D. V lost 4 bases and J lost 5, with 18 bases in between. Germline V gives CDR1 SGHAT, CDR2 FQNNGV. CDR3 length: 16 amino acids. The CDR3 DNA reads TGTGCCAGCAGCTACGCCCAGAGGCAAAGGCACAATGAGCAGTTCTTC. It is translated as CASSYAQRQRHNEQFF. The complete variable domain, with remaining parts taken from reference TRBV11-2 and TRBJ2-1, reads EAGVAQSPRYKIIEKRQSVAFWCNPISGHATLYWYQQILGQGPKLLIQFQNNGVVDDSQLPKDRFSAERLKGVDSTLKIQPAKLEDSAVYLCASSYAQRQRHNEQFFGPGTRLTVL.

The chain combines TRBV6-5 with TRBJ1-1; D gene ambiguous. This CDR3 has 15 amino acids. Trimming removed 0 bases at V and 1 base at J, with 9 bases between. Germline V gene lookup returns CDR1 MNHEY and CDR2 SVGAGI. CDR3 residues: CASSYSRPTNTEAFF. In DNA, the CDR3 is TGTGCCAGCAGTTACTCGCGACCGACGAACACTGAAGCTTTCTTT.

The chain combines TRBV19 with TRBJ2-2; 7 bases map to TRBD1. CDR1 and CDR2 (germline): LNHDA, SQIVND (reference sequence). The CDR3 consists of 14 residues. Trimming took 5 bases from V and 7 from J; bases not matched to a gene: 7. For the CDR3, the DNA is TGTGCCAGTAGTTATACAAACAGGGGCGGGGAGCTGTTTTTT. Encoded protein: CASSYTNRGGELFF.

The chain is built from TRBV6-5 and TRBJ2-3, with D unresolved. CDR1 is MNHEY and CDR2 is SVGAGI in the germline V gene. V shed 1 base and J shed 3 bases, with 14 bases lying between them. CDR3 length: 16 amino acids. The CDR3 reads CASSYYELGSTDTQYF. In DNA, the CDR3 is TGTGCCAGCAGTTACTACGAACTCGGGTCTACAGATACGCAGTATTTT.